The next 2 T cell receptor beta chains were all read from a single sample in a study of long-term antiretroviral therapy in people with HIV. Version v3.0 of the immunoSEQ assay ran at survey level. Profiled with immunoSEQ multiplex PCR; TCRdb holds only in-frame clones, not every one. The sample lists about 36,000 clones; more than 65% were seen once. Sequences were derived from unsorted PBMCs, sampled 0.6 years after starting antiretroviral therapy. Source of these receptors: a man aged 18-30 years with HIV.

The rearrangement links TRBV5-4 to TRBJ2-2; D tentatively reads TRBD1 or TRBD2 (5 bases each). Germline V gene data show CDR1 as SGHNT and CDR2 as YYREEE (reference sequence). This CDR3 is built from 13 residues. Trimming took off 4 bases at V and 6 bases at J, with 10 bases between the two ends. In DNA form, the CDR3 reads TGTGCCAGCAGCCCCTGGGACGCCGGGGAGCTGTTTTTT. Residues: CASSPWDAGELFF.

The genes are TRBV5-1 and TRBJ2-2; either TRBD1 or TRBD2 may fit D (6 bases each). CDR1 and CDR2 from the germline V gene are SGHRS and YFSETQ. CDR3 length: 15 residues. With 1 base removed from V and 4 bases from J, the gap between germline ends came to 11 bases. CDR3 nucleotides: TGCGCCAGCAGCTTGCCGGGGGCGAGCACCGGGGAGCTGTTTTTT. This encodes CASSLPGASTGELFF. Using reference TRBV5-1 and TRBJ2-2 for the parts outside the CDR3, the full variable domain is KAGVTQTPRYLIKTRGQQVTLSCSPISGHRSVSWYQQTPGQGLQFLFEYFSETQRNKGNFPGRFSGRQFSNSRSEMNVSTLELGDSALYLCASSLPGASTGELFFGEGSRLTVL.